The sequence of this T cell receptor beta chain was determined in a study of cytomegalovirus exposure and HLA in healthy donors. CDR3 length equals 16 residues. V was clipped by 4 bases and J by 0 bases, with 10 bases between them. Germline values: CDR1 MDHEN, CDR2 SYDVKM. In the PCR, 60 Vbeta and 13 Jbeta primers were used. Generated by immunoSEQ multiplex PCR, the TCRdb table keeps only in-frame clones and is missing some. Of about 130,000 clones listed, over 70% are singletons. The rearrangement uses TRBV28 and TRBJ2-6; D is undetermined. Material for sequencing was PBMCs. The TCR was taken from a woman aged 40 to 50 in good health and CMV-seronegative. This chain's CDR3 is CASSSLSPSGANVLTF. DNA of the CDR3: TGTGCCAGCAGTTCTTTGTCCCCCTCTGGGGCCAACGTCCTGACTTTC.